This T cell receptor (beta chain) was identified in a study of CD8+ T cells in alopecia areata. Study-level results: Normal skin's resident alphabeta T cells are also sequenced in scalp samples.

There are 11 residues in the CDR3. Per the germline V gene, CDR1 is SQVTM and CDR2 is ANQGSEA. V was cut by 2 bases and J by 7 bases, with 6 bases left in between. cDNA reverse transcribed from extracted RNA served as the sequencing template. TCRdb keeps only in-frame clones here, not all; method: immunoSEQ multiplex PCR. The profile shows fewer than 250,000 clones, less than 50% of them singletons. Only a few counts were recorded for this clone. Its specificity is not known. This CDR3 is also generated by other DNA sequences in the sample. Treatment described: oral pan-JAK inhibitor, 5-10 mg twice daily. As part of sample collection, lesional scalp punch biopsies and peripheral blood were taken from alopecia areata patients.

The sequence was obtained from a human donor with alopecia areata. The material was CD4+ T cells sorted from blood, obtained between weeks 36 and 40, from a patient treated with tofacitinib. The V gene is TRBV29-1, the J gene TRBJ2-1; D may be TRBD2 (5 bases). The CDR3, as DNA: TGCAGCGTTGAACGGGGTAATGAGCAGTTCTTC. It specifies CSVERGNEQFF.